This is a list of T cell receptor beta chains from one sample in a study of vaccination effects on CD4 cells after COVID-19. Method: immunoSEQ multiplex PCR; TCRdb's copy keeps in-frame clones and lacks some. The profile shows some 27,000 clones, over 70% of them singletons. For these receptors, no antigen is known. The sample here was CD4+ T cells from PBMCs cultured with HCoV-NL63 spike peptides, taken after COVID-19 vaccination. Receptors originate from a human donor who received a COVID-19 vaccine. Both conserved end residues are part of each CDR3. Each record gives: J gene, V gene, D gene, CDR3 length, clone size, CDR3 protein, CDR3 DNA. A D gene is named only where the DNA matches it firmly. Not every row has a clone size; where given, it reads once, few, many or a size class.

TRBJ2-1,TRBV21-1,NA,14,NA,CASSTSDIHNEQFF,TGTGCCAGCAGTACTAGCGACATCCACAATGAGCAGTTCTTC
TRBJ1-4,TRBV27,TRBD1,18,NA,CASSGAPSPGQLHEKLFF,TGTGCCAGCAGTGGGGCCCCCTCACCGGGACAGCTTCATGAAAAACTGTTTTTT
TRBJ2-1,TRBV4-2,TRBD2,16,NA,CASSQVTGLAKNEQFF,TGTGCCAGCAGCCAAGTAACCGGACTAGCAAAGAATGAGCAGTTCTTC
TRBJ2-1,TRBV18,NA,12,NA,CASSPRGGTEFF,TGTGCCAGCTCACCTAGAGGGGGGACGGAGTTCTTC
TRBJ1-4,TRBV5-1,TRBD1,15,NA,CASSSNRGRDEKLFF,TGCGCCAGCAGCTCTAACAGGGGCAGGGATGAAAAACTGTTTTTT
TRBJ2-2,TRBV7-2,NA,16,NA,CASSLVSGGASGELFF,TGTGCCAGCAGCTTAGTATCCGGGGGCGCATCCGGGGAGCTGTTTTTT
TRBJ1-1,TRBV19,TRBD1,12,NA,CASSDLTGRAFF,TGTGCCAGTAGCGATTTGACAGGGAGGGCTTTCTTT
TRBJ2-7,TRBV27,NA,12,NA,CASRGDSYEQYF,TGTGCCAGCAGGGGAGATTCCTACGAGCAGTACTTC
TRBJ2-1,TRBV4-2,TRBD2,16,few,CASSQVGSGGVNEQFF,TGTGCCAGCAGCCAAGTTGGTAGCGGGGGGGTAAATGAGCAGTTCTTC
TRBJ1-5,TRBV21-1,NA,15,once,CASSKGGKGNQPQHF,TGTGCCAGCAGCAAAGGGGGAAAGGGCAATCAGCCCCAGCATTTT
TRBJ2-5,TRBV7-8,TRBD1,15,NA,CASSFAGQGTETQYF,TGTGCCAGCAGCTTCGCGGGACAGGGGACCGAGACCCAGTACTTC
TRBJ2-7,TRBV19,TRBD1,14,NA,CASSFGTGGYEQYF,TGTGCCAGTAGTTTCGGGACAGGGGGCTACGAGCAGTACTTC
TRBJ1-1,TRBV14,NA,13,NA,CASSPSMNTEAFF,TGTGCCAGCAGCCCTTCTATGAACACTGAAGCTTTCTTT
TRBJ2-3,TRBV27,TRBD2,18,NA,CASSLGSSGGSNTDTQYF,TGTGCCAGCAGTTTAGGATCTAGCGGGGGATCAAACACAGATACGCAGTATTTT
TRBJ2-1,TRBV2,NA,13,few,CASSERWVAEQFF,TGTGCCAGCAGTGAAAGATGGGTGGCCGAGCAGTTCTTC
TRBJ1-4,TRBV4-2,NA,17,NA,CASSPSTQNRVNEKLFF,TGTGCCAGCAGCCCCAGCACACAAAACAGGGTTAATGAAAAACTGTTTTTT
TRBJ2-7,TRBV6-6,NA,15,NA,CASSYGTPSGGEQYF,TGTGCCAGCAGTTACGGAACTCCGAGTGGGGGGGAGCAGTACTTC
TRBJ1-1,TRBV7-9,NA,13,NA,CASSFGQDTEAFF,TGTGCCAGCAGCTTTGGGCAGGACACTGAAGCTTTCTTT
TRBJ2-3,TRBV3-1/TRBV3-2,NA,13,NA,CASRLRGSDTQYF,TGTGCCAGCAGGCTCCGGGGATCAGATACGCAGTATTTT
TRBJ2-3,TRBV6-4,NA,15,few,CASSDGKGPTDTQYF,TGTGCCAGCAGTGACGGGAAGGGCCCCACAGATACGCAGTATTTT
TRBJ2-1,TRBV12-3/TRBV12-4,NA,13,NA,CASSLASYNEQFF,TGTGCCAGCAGTTTAGCGTCCTACAATGAGCAGTTCTTC
TRBJ2-7,TRBV27,NA,14,once,CASSLGVSSSEQYF,TGTGCCAGCAGTTTAGGAGTCAGTTCAAGCGAGCAGTACTTC
TRBJ2-1,TRBV20-1,NA,11,few,CSATGANEQFF,TGCAGTGCTACAGGCGCCAATGAGCAGTTCTTC
TRBJ1-2,TRBV6-5,NA,14,NA,CASSKGQGKYGYTF,TGTGCCAGCAGCAAAGGGCAGGGAAAGTATGGCTACACCTTC
TRBJ1-5,TRBV2,NA,14,NA,CASSDRAGNQPQHF,TGTGCCAGCAGTGACAGGGCAGGCAATCAGCCCCAGCATTTT
TRBJ2-5,TRBV7-8,TRBD1,17,NA,CASSLFGGWTGEKTQYF,TGTGCCAGCAGCTTATTTGGGGGGTGGACAGGGGAGAAGACCCAGTACTTC
TRBJ2-3,TRBV25-1,TRBD2,14,once,CASSEFGRGDTQYF,TGTGCCAGCAGTGAATTCGGGCGGGGGGATACGCAGTATTTT
TRBJ2-3,TRBV6-6,TRBD2,14,NA,CASSYSRGGDTQYF,TGTGCCAGCAGTTACTCGCGGGGGGGAGATACGCAGTATTTT
TRBJ1-2,TRBV19,TRBD1,17,NA,CASSMGDRYPLPYGYTF,TGTGCCAGTAGTATGGGGGACAGATATCCGCTCCCATATGGCTACACCTTC
TRBJ2-7,TRBV5-8,TRBD1,14,NA,CASSLGGTGYEQYF,TGTGCCAGCAGCTTGGGTGGGACAGGTTACGAGCAGTACTTC
TRBJ1-5,TRBV6-5,NA,12,NA,CASSSGGQPQHF,TGTGCCAGCAGTTCGGGGGGGCAGCCCCAGCATTTT
TRBJ2-5,TRBV7-2,TRBD2,16,few,CASSYVSGGAVETQYF,TGTGCCAGCAGCTACGTTAGCGGGGGGGCGGTTGAGACCCAGTACTTC
TRBJ1-5,TRBV2,NA,14,NA,CASSGDRGYQPQHF,TGTGCCAGCAGTGGGGACCGGGGATATCAGCCCCAGCATTTT
TRBJ2-7,TRBV29-1,TRBD2,13,few,CSVGTSGGRPQYF,TGCAGCGTTGGGACTAGCGGGGGGCGACCTCAGTACTTC
TRBJ2-5,TRBV11-2,NA,17,NA,CASSFNTGHLYQETQYF,TGTGCCAGCAGCTTCAATACGGGTCACCTGTACCAAGAGACCCAGTACTTC
TRBJ2-3,TRBV12-5,TRBD1,13,once,CASGATGADTQYF,TGTGCTAGTGGCGCTACAGGGGCAGATACGCAGTATTTT
TRBJ2-2,TRBV5-1,NA,14,NA,CASSGTGSTGELFF,TGCGCCAGCAGCGGCACAGGTAGCACCGGGGAGCTGTTTTTT
TRBJ1-4,TRBV19,NA,14,NA,CASSISGRLEKLFF,TGTGCCAGTAGTATATCTGGGCGGCTTGAAAAACTGTTTTTT
TRBJ1-6,TRBV4-1,TRBD1,20,few,CASSQVPGTAWGSYNSPLHF,TGCGCCAGCAGCCAAGTCCCTGGGACAGCCTGGGGCTCCTATAATTCACCCCTCCACTTT
TRBJ1-3,TRBV6-5,NA,13,NA,CASTLGRGNTIYF,TGTGCCAGCACTCTGGGACGGGGAAACACCATATATTTT
TRBJ2-5,TRBV30,NA,13,once,CAWTAGPQETQYF,TGTGCCTGGACCGCTGGGCCCCAAGAGACCCAGTACTTC
TRBJ1-2,TRBV15,NA,13,NA,CATSRDGARGYTF,TGTGCCACCAGCAGAGACGGGGCGCGGGGCTACACCTTC
TRBJ1-6,TRBV6-5,TRBD1,15,few,CASRGQSSYNSPLHF,TGTGCCAGCAGGGGACAGAGCTCCTATAATTCACCCCTCCACTTT